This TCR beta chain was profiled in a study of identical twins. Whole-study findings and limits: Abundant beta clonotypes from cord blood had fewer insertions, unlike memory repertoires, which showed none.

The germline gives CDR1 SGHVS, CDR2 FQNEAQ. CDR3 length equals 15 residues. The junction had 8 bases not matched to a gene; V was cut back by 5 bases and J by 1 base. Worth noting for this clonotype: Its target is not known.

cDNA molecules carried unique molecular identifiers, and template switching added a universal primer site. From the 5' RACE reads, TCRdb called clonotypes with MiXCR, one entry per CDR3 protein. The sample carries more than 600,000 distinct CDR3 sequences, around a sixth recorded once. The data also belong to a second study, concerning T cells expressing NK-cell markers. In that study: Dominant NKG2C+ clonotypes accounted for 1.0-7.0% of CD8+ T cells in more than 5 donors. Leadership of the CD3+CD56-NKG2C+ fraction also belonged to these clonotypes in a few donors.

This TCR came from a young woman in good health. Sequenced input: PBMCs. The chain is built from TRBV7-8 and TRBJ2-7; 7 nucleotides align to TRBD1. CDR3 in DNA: TGTGCCAGCAGCAGACGACAGGGACCTTCCTACGAGCAGTACTTC. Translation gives CASSRRQGPSYEQYF.